A single sample is the source of the 30 T cell receptor beta chains below, sequenced in a study of tumor-infiltrating lymphocytes in primary liver carcinoma. Reverse transcription of approximately 520 ng total RNA with a constant-region primer produced TCR beta cDNA. Three rounds of nested multiplex PCR with slightly modified ARM-PCR produced TCR beta libraries. Each of the first two PCR rounds ran around 10 cycles with TRBV1-TRBV30 forward and C-beta reverse primers. TCRdb itself ran the multiplex PCR reads through MiXCR, one entry per CDR3 protein. There are just over 30,000 distinct CDR3 sequences in the sample; less than 75% occur only once, and about 30% lies in the top ten. Between roughly 20 and 33 mg of unsorted bulk tissue served as the source from which RNA and DNA were co-extracted. Input material: liver tumor tissue from sampling region 3. Subset meaning: tumor region T3, left-lateral pole. The origin of the receptors is a woman aged 25 to 39 with primary liver carcinoma and hepatitis B virus infection.

For this clonotype: Sequence at one end of the junction differs from germline and may be a read error. This chain joins TRBV5-4 and TRBJ2-3; a weak D match, TRBD1 (5 bases). The CDR3 spans 17 residues. Germline CDR1 reads SGHNT; CDR2 reads YYREEE (reference sequence). In DNA, the CDR3 is TGTGCCAGCAGCGTAGACGGACACCCTCCACACAAAGATACGCAGTATTTC. Protein sequence: CASSVDGHPPHKDTQYF.

The J gene is TRBJ2-5, the V gene TRBV11-2, with unresolved D. Looked up from germline, CDR1 is SGHAT and CDR2 is FQNNGV. Between the trimmed V and J ends, which lost 3 bases and 4 bases, there was a span of 18 bases. There are 16 residues in the CDR3. CDR3 nucleotides: TGTGCCAGCAGCTTTCGAAGCAGAAATAGCCGAGAGACCCAGTACTTC. It yields the protein CASSFRSRNSRETQYF.

On this clonotype: This sequence may be a read error, since a much larger clone differs from it by one base. V is TRBV5-4 and J is TRBJ2-7; TRBD1 agrees at 7 bases. The germline V gene has CDR1 SGHNT and CDR2 YYREEE (reference sequence). The CDR3 runs to 14 residues. DNA of the CDR3: TGTGCCAGCAACACCGGGACAGTCCCCTACGAGCACTACTTC. Amino acid sequence: CASNTGTVPYEHYF. The full variable domain, rest sourced from reference TRBV5-4 and TRBJ2-7, is ETGVTQSPTHLIKTRGQQVTLRCSSQSGHNTVSWYQQALGQGPQFIFQYYREEENGRGNFPPRFSGLQFPNYSSELNVNALELDDSALYLCASNTGTVPYEHYFGPGTRLTVT.

As regards this clonotype: Compared with germline, one end of the junction differs, possibly owing to a read error. The chain couples TRBV10-3 to TRBJ2-3; TRBD1 matches at 8 bases. Germline assignment: CDR1 ENHRY and CDR2 SYGVKD. The CDR3 is made up of 17 amino acids. This CDR3 is CAISETDRGSWTDMQYF. The CDR3 DNA reads TGTGCCATCAGTGAGACCGACAGGGGTTCCTGGACAGATATGCAGTATTTT.

This clonotype was recorded once. As DNA, the CDR3 is TGTGCCAGCTGTACGACAGGAGGGGGCTCTTGGACCTACGAGCAGTACTTC. This translates into CASCTTGGGSWTYEQYF. The chain combines TRBV11-2 with TRBJ2-7; tentative D call: TRBD1 (7 bases). The CDR3 is made up of 17 amino acids. CDR1 is SGHAT and CDR2 is FQNNGV in the germline V gene. Trimming cost V 8 bases and J 2 bases, with 25 bases left between them.

Points on this clonotype: Without the conserved terminal phenylalanine or tryptophan, this CDR3 likely stems from a read error. The rearrangement uses TRBV4-1 and TRBJ2-3; maybe TRBD1 (9 bases). The length of the CDR3 is 20 residues. From germline, CDR1 is MGHRA and CDR2 YSYEKL. The CDR3 DNA reads as TGCGCTAGCAGCCCGCAACAGGGGGCCTCTATACTAGCGGGCACAGATACGCAGTATTTG. It codes for CASSPQQGASILAGTDTQYL.

J is TRBJ2-5 and V is TRBV4-2, with a tentative D call TRBD2 (6 bases). Per germline, CDR1 LGHNA and CDR2 YNFKEQ. The CDR3 is 15 residues long. V was pared by 4 bases and J by 5 bases, with 17 bases between. CDR3: CASSPIPGAKETQYF. CDR3 DNA sequence: TGTGCCAGCAGCCCCATCCCGGGAGCAAAGGAGACCCAGTACTTC.

This chain uses TRBV11-2 with TRBJ1-2; the D is unclear. V gave up 7 bases and J gave up 8 bases, with 20 bases separating them. Germline V gives CDR1 SGHAT, CDR2 FQNNGV. The CDR3 is made up of 14 amino acids. The DNA for the CDR3 is TGTGCCAGCAACCTAGCATTCGTGTTTAGCGGCTACACCTTC. As protein: CASNLAFVFSGYTF.

CDR3 region: CASGRRMGSYEQYF. The CDR3 DNA sequence: TGTGCCAGCGGGCGGAGGATGGGGTCCTACGAGCAGTACTTC. This rearrangement joins TRBV6-5 to TRBJ2-7; maybe TRBD2 (5 bases). The CDR3 is made up of 14 amino acids. Germline CDR1 MNHEY, CDR2 SVGAGI. Between the trimmed V and J ends, which lost 8 bases and 1 base, there was a span of 15 bases.

The chain combines TRBV12-3 or TRBV12-4 with TRBJ1-1, with D unclear. This CDR3 contains 11 residues. In nucleotides, the CDR3 is TGTACCAACAGTTTCGGCCCTGAAGCTTTCTTT. It specifies CTNSFGPEAFF.

Regarding this clonotype: A read error may account for a junction end that differs from germline. The V call is TRBV2, the J call TRBJ2-2, with D perhaps matching TRBD2 (6 bases). Germline values: CDR1 SNHLY, CDR2 FYNNEI. This CDR3 is built from 15 residues. In DNA, the CDR3 is TGTGCCAGCAGTGGAGTCAGTCTAAACACCGGGGGGCTGTTTTTT. Encoded protein: CASSGVSLNTGGLFF.

This clonotype was recorded many times. The chain carries TRBV11-2 and TRBJ2-3; 7 positions match TRBD2. The CDR3 spans 14 residues. J was trimmed by 2 bases and V by 4 bases; bases with no gene match: 3. From germline, CDR1 is SGHAT and CDR2 FQNNGV. The CDR3 sequence is CASSSAGVTDTQYF. The CDR3 DNA reads as TGTGCCAGCAGCTCGGCGGGAGTCACAGATACGCAGTATTTT.

This sequence joins TRBV12-3 or TRBV12-4 and TRBJ2-1, with D uncertain. The CDR3 sequence is 12 residues long. The CDR3 sequence is CVSSLAENKQFF. CDR3 nucleotides: TGTGTCAGTAGTTTAGCTGAGAATAAGCAGTTCTTC.

Concerning this clonotype: The junction departs from the called germline gene at one end, perhaps through a read error. J is TRBJ2-2 and V is TRBV10-1; D is ambiguous. The germline V gene encodes CDR1 WNHNN and CDR2 SYGVQD (reference sequence). This CDR3 has 13 residues. The CDR3 bases are TGCGCCAGTAGTGAAGGAAACACCGGGGAGCTGTTTTTT. The encoded protein is CASSEGNTGELFF.

The V and J genes are TRBV4-3 and TRBJ2-1; maybe TRBD2 (6 bases). The CDR3 contains 16 residues. Per germline, CDR1 LGHNA and CDR2 YSLEER. V was clipped by 10 bases and J by 0 bases, with 19 bases between them. The CDR3 DNA follows: TGCGCCAACAGTCGAGATGCGGGAAGCTCCTACAATGAGCAGTTCTTC. This sequence encodes CANSRDAGSSYNEQFF.

Note on this clonotype: A much more abundant neighbour one base away suggests this may be a read error. The rearrangement uses TRBV11-2 and TRBJ2-3, with D possibly being TRBD1 (5 bases). The J call may be mistaken, given a closer DNA end match to TRBJ1-5. Germline-derived CDR1 and CDR2 are SGHAT and FQNNGV. The CDR3 covers 13 residues. Here the CDR3 reads CANSQGLANTQHF. The CDR3 nucleotides are TGTGCCAACAGCCAGGGACTAGCGAATACGCAGCATTTT.

In the case of this clonotype: This may be a read error: a much more frequent sequence differs by one nucleotide. V gene TRBV7-9 combines with J gene TRBJ1-4; D not resolved. Germline assignment: CDR1 SEHNR and CDR2 FQNEAQ (reference sequence). The CDR3 extends over 13 amino acids. CDR3 region: CASSLATNEKLLF. CDR3 sequence (DNA): TGTGCCAGCAGCTTAGCAACTAATGAAAAACTGCTTTTT.

Turning to this clonotype: This may arise from a read error, as a much more abundant clone is one base away. The rearrangement joins TRBV6-5 to TRBJ2-3; D gene uncertain. This CDR3 region has 13 residues. Germline-derived CDR1 and CDR2 are MNHEY and SVGAGI. The CDR3 region has the DNA TGTGTCAGCAGCCCCCGACCCACAGATACGCAGTATTTT. Amino acids: CVSSPRPTDTQYF.

CDR3 DNA: TGTGCCAGCAGCTTAGGTCAGGGGGAGTGGGGTCTCGATGAGCAGTTCTTC. Encoded protein: CASSLGQGEWGLDEQFF. The rearrangement joins TRBV11-3 to TRBJ2-1; TRBD1 matches at 7 bases. J was trimmed by 8 bases and V by 1 base; bases with no gene match: 14. The CDR3 runs 17 residues. Germline V lookup: CDR1 SGHNT, CDR2 YENEEA.

On this clonotype: A read error may produce the germline difference seen at one junction end. The chain has TRBV12-3 or TRBV12-4 and TRBJ2-3; D is undetermined. TRBJ1-5 matches the DNA end more closely, so the J call is doubtful. This CDR3 is 14 amino acids long. CDR3 DNA: TGTGCCAGCGGTTTTGGTAGTGACACAGATACGCAGCATTTT. It is translated as CASGFGSDTDTQHF.

On this clonotype: Compared with germline, one end of the junction differs, possibly owing to a read error. V usage is TRBV30 and J usage is TRBJ1-1; the D gene is possibly TRBD1 (5 bases). Germline V gene sequence: CDR1 GTSNPN, CDR2 SVGIG (reference sequence). The CDR3 contains 15 residues. The CDR3 nucleotides are TGTGTCTGGAGTGTGGGAGGGGCGGCAAACACTGAAGCTTTCTTT. It yields the protein CVWSVGGAANTEAFF.

This clonotype has at least ten counts. One end of the junction is discordant with germline, which a read error may explain. The rearrangement uses TRBV11-2 and TRBJ2-1, with TRBD2 as a possible D gene (5 bases). The CDR3 is 13 amino acids. Germline CDR1 is SGHAT and CDR2 is FQNNGV. This chain's CDR3 is CASSSGLYNEQIF. DNA for the CDR3: TGTGCCAGCAGCTCCGGACTGTACAATGAGCAGATCTTC.

A remark on this clonotype: This could be a read error, since a much larger clone is one nucleotide away. The chain uses TRBV11-2 and TRBJ2-1, with D possibly matching TRBD2 (6 bases). Per germline, CDR1 SGHAT and CDR2 FQNNGV. The length of the CDR3 is 17 residues. Here the CDR3 reads CASSPRLRRENYNKQFF. The CDR3 coding sequence is TGTGCCAGCAGCCCCCGACTGAGGAGGGAGAACTACAATAAGCAGTTCTTC. The variable domain in full, with the rest retrieved from reference TRBV11-2 and TRBJ2-1, is EAGVAQSPRYKIIEKRQSVAFWCNPISGHATLYWYQQILGQGPKLLIQFQNNGVVDDSQLPKDRFSAERLKGVDSTLKIQPAKLEDSAVYLCASSPRLRRENYNKQFFGPGTRLTVL.

In the case of this clonotype: This may stem from a read error, because a much larger clone lies one nucleotide away. The V call is TRBV29-1, the J call TRBJ1-1, with D perhaps matching TRBD1 (5 bases). This CDR3 region has 14 residues. In germline, CDR1 is SQVTM, CDR2 ANQGSEA. The CDR3 loop is CSAQTGGSFTEGFF. In nucleotides, the CDR3 is TGCAGCGCGCAAACGGGGGGATCCTTCACTGAAGGTTTCTTT.

Notes on this clonotype: The junction shows a germline mismatch at one end, possibly a read error. This chain uses TRBV11-2 with TRBJ1-5; a possible D gene is TRBD1 (6 bases). The germline CDR1 and CDR2 sequences are SGHAT and FQNNGV. The CDR3 is 16 residues long. CDR3 in amino acids: CASSLNYGTSNQSQHF. CDR3 DNA sequence: TGTGCAAGCAGCTTAAATTACGGGACATCAAATCAGTCCCAGCATTTT.

This clonotype was recorded many times. V and J are TRBV6-1 and TRBJ2-1; 9 positions agree with TRBD2. Germline V gives CDR1 MNHNS, CDR2 SASEGT. This CDR3 is 15 amino acids long. Trimming took 3 bases from V and 1 from J; bases not matched to a gene: 1. The CDR3 region has the DNA TGTGCCAGCAGTGAGGGACTAGCTTCCTACAATGAGCAGTTCTTC. It codes for CASSEGLASYNEQFF.

The J gene is TRBJ1-1, the V gene TRBV29-1, with a possible D match to TRBD1 (6 bases). V gave up 8 bases and J gave up 0 bases, with 13 bases separating them. The CDR3 loop spans 13 amino acids. Germline V CDR1 and CDR2: SQVTM, ANQGSEA. CDR3 nucleotide sequence: TGCAGCCACGCCAGGACAGTGAACACTGAAGCTTTCTTT. Protein sequence: CSHARTVNTEAFF.

Turning to this clonotype: The conserved final phenylalanine or tryptophan is absent from the CDR3, which likely points to a read error. The DNA for the CDR3 is TGTGCCAACAGCACCCAGGGAATGGGGGGCTACACCTAC. Encoded protein: CANSTQGMGGYTY. The chain has TRBV5-4 and TRBJ1-2; D may be TRBD1 (5 bases). The CDR3 has 13 amino acids. The germline gives CDR1 SGHNT, CDR2 YYREEE (reference sequence).

This clonotype was counted at least ten times. This sequence joins TRBV11-2 and TRBJ1-2; possible D gene TRBD1, 5 bases. Germline-derived CDR1 and CDR2 are SGHAT and FQNNGV. The CDR3 has 15 amino acids. V was clipped by 5 bases and J by 2 bases, with 15 bases between them. As DNA, the CDR3 is TGTGCCAGCAGCCCCCACCAGACAGAAAACTATGGCTACACCTTC. This sequence encodes CASSPHQTENYGYTF.

The chain recombines TRBV6-6 with TRBJ1-6; D gene ambiguous. The CDR3 consists of 14 residues. Germline lookup yields CDR1 MNHNY and CDR2 SVGAGI (reference sequence). With 6 bases removed from V and 11 bases from J, the gap between germline ends came to 17 bases. CDR3 DNA sequence: TGTGCCAGCAGATACAGAGGGATGGATCCACCCCTCCACTTT. The encoded protein is CASRYRGMDPPLHF.